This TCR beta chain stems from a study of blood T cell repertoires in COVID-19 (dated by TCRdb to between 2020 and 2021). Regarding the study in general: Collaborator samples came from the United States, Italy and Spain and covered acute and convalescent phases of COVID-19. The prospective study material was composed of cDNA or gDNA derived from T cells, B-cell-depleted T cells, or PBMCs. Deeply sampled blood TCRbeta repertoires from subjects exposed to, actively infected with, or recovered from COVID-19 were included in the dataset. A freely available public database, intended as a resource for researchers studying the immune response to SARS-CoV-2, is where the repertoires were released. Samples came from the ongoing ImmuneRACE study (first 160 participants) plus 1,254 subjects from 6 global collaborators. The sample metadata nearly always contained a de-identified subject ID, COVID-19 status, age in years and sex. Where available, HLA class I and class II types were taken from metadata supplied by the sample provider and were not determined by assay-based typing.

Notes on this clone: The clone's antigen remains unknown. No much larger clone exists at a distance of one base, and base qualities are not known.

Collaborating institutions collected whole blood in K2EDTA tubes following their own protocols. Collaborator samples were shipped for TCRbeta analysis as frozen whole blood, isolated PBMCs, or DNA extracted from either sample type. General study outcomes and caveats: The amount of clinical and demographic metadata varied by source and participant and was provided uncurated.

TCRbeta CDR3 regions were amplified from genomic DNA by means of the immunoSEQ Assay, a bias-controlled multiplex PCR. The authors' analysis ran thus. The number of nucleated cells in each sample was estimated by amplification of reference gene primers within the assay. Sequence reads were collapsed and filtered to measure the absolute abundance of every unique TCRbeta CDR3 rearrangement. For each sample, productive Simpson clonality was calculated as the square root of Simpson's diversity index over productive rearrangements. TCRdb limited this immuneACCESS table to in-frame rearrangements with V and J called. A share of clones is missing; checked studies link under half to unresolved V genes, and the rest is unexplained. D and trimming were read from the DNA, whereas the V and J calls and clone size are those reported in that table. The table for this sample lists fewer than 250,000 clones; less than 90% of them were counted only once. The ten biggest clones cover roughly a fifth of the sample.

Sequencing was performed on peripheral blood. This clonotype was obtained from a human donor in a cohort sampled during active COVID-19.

The nucleotide sequence is given as TGTGCCAGCAGAACACTAGCGGGCCTGGGGTATGATGAGCAGTTCTTC. The resulting protein is CASRTLAGLGYDEQFF. The chain uses TRBV2 and TRBJ2-1; the junction holds 9 bases that match TRBD2. The CDR3 contains 16 residues, cysteine and phenylalanine counted. The only DNA kept is the CDR3, 48 bases in frame from the first base. Per the germline V gene, SNHLY is the CDR1 and FYNNEI is the CDR2. The junction shows trimming of 6 bases on V and 8 bases on J, and the gene matches do not reach 14 bases of it.